Reported below is one T cell receptor (beta chain). No antigen is known for it. This sample was taken from a study of cytomegalovirus exposure and HLA in healthy donors. Whole-study results and caveats: Per published reports, the classifier diagnosed cytomegalovirus status with high specificity and sensitivity. The authors judged a highly shared variant cluster likely a sequencing artifact.

The PCR contained 60 Vbeta and 13 Jbeta primers. TCRdb's copy holds only in-frame clones and misses some; the assay was immunoSEQ multiplex PCR. The profile shows some 220,000 clones, approximately 84% of them singletons. Germline CDR1 SGHNT, CDR2 YYREEE (reference sequence). The V gene lost 3 bases and the J gene lost 7 bases, with 10 bases spanning the gap. The CDR3 extends over 12 amino acids. The sequenced material came from PBMCs. The TCR originated in a woman in her thirties or forties in good health and CMV-seronegative. The chain has TRBV5-4 and TRBJ1-1; a possible D gene is TRBD1 (5 bases). CDR3 in DNA: TGTGCCAGCAGCTCACTGGGACTTGAAGCTTTCTTT. Its protein product is CASSSLGLEAFF.